This T cell receptor (beta chain) was profiled in a study of graft-versus-host responses after intestinal transplantation. As for the study in general: For about three years after anti-thymocyte globulin induction, all recipients took tacrolimus and steroids. Findings of the study overall: The recipient marrow held GvH clones, and some of them showed up first in ileum or blood.

Comments on this clone: Its target is not known.

The method was immunoSEQ multiplex PCR; TCRdb's version includes in-frame clones alone and lacks a portion of them. The repertoire holds about 57,000 clones, with around 90% as singletons. The germline CDR1 and CDR2 sequences are SGHVS and FNYEAQ. The CDR3 runs to 15 residues. V lost 1 base, J lost 0 bases, and 7 bases lay in between. The TCR was taken from a human patient who received an intestinal transplant, so some T cells may come from the graft donor. Sample: PBMCs, taken 26 days after transplant. The chain carries TRBV7-6 and TRBJ1-3, with D unclear. The chain's CDR3 is CASSLDPSSGNTIYF. CDR3 nucleotide sequence: TGTGCCAGCAGCTTAGACCCCAGCTCTGGAAACACCATATATTTT. The variable domain in full, completed from reference TRBV7-6 and TRBJ1-3, reads GAGVSQSPRYKVTKRGQDVALRCDPISGHVSLYWYRQALGQGPEFLTYFNYEAQQDKSGLPNDRFSAERPEGSISTLTIQRTEQRDSAMYRCASSLDPSSGNTIYFGEGSWLTVV.